The sequence of this TCR beta chain was determined in a study of shared T cell receptors in the human thymus. In this sample, this clone turned up a few times. The method was immunoSEQ multiplex PCR; TCRdb's version includes in-frame clones alone and lacks a portion of them. The table includes some 640,000 clones, 70% to 90% detected once. V gave up 0 bases and J gave up 8 bases, with 17 bases separating them. This CDR3 is built from 15 residues. Germline CDR1 reads SGHRS; CDR2 reads YFSETQ. Another study also made use of these data, one on human thymus T cells. That source reports: Serving as donors were healthy Finnish infants, each of whom was having open corrective surgery for congenital heart defects. Surgeons resected thymus tissue during corrective heart surgery. Thymic and blood repertoires appeared to display a bias in their usage of V and J genes. Related research found strongly overlapping thymic repertoires in unrelated individuals.

The specimen was thymocytes. The V call is TRBV5-1, the J call TRBJ1-2, with D possibly TRBD1 on 6 matching bases. The sequence was obtained from a boy in the first two years of life with a congenital heart defect. CDR3 sequence reads: CASSLALGGVRGYTF. The CDR3 bases are TGCGCCAGCAGCTTGGCCCTAGGGGGGGTAAGGGGCTACACCTTC. Full variable domain (rest looked up from reference TRBV5-1 and TRBJ1-2): KAGVTQTPRYLIKTRGQQVTLSCSPISGHRSVSWYQQTPGQGLQFLFEYFSETQRNKGNFPGRFSGRQFSNSRSEMNVSTLELGDSALYLCASSLALGGVRGYTFGSGTRLTVV.